The 10 T cell receptor beta chains below were found in one sample sequenced in a study of glioma-infiltrating T cells after dendritic cell vaccination (dated by TCRdb to 2016 to 2017). Receptors were amplified or captured by the immunoSEQ multiplex PCR assay. TCRdb provides this immuneACCESS table in a form limited to in-frame rearrangements. Some clones are lacking; in checked studies, under half of them reflect an unresolved V gene, and why the rest are absent is not known. A total of 65,000 to 80,000 clones appear in this sample, 81% of them only once. Together, the top ten hold roughly 7.7% of the sample. Specimen: blood, collected before dendritic cell vaccination. These receptors all come from a human donor with glioblastoma.

The chain couples TRBV15 to TRBJ2-7, with TRBD1 matching 10 bases. The CDR3 extends over 15 amino acids. J lost 3 bases, V lost 5 bases, and 7 bases had no gene match. The germline gives CDR1 LNHNV, CDR2 YYDKDF (reference sequence). This chain's CDR3 is CATSLSRDRGYEQYF. The CDR3 DNA sequence: TGTGCCACCAGCTTATCCCGGGACAGGGGCTACGAGCAGTACTTC.

This clone was found once. This chain connects TRBV7-9 to TRBJ2-1; D remains ambiguous. The CDR3 is 16 amino acids. CDR1 and CDR2 (germline): SEHNR, FQNEAQ (reference sequence). V lost 5 bases and J 0 bases, leaving 14 bases between the germline ends. The CDR3 sequence: CASSPSGRHSYNEQFF. CDR3 nucleotides: TGTGCCAGCAGCCCGTCCGGCCGACACTCCTACAATGAGCAGTTCTTC. The whole variable domain, filled in from reference TRBV7-9 and TRBJ2-1, reads DTGVSQNPRHKITKRGQNVTFRCDPISEHNRLYWYRQTLGQGPEFLTYFQNEAQLEKSRLLSDRFSAERPKGSFSTLEIQRTEQGDSAMYLCASSPSGRHSYNEQFFGPGTRLTVL.

V and J are TRBV19 and TRBJ1-1, with 8 bases lining up with TRBD1. The CDR3 sequence is 11 residues long. Germline loops: CDR1 LNHDA, CDR2 SQIVND (reference sequence). The trim removed 7 bases at V and 11 bases at J, leaving 6 bases unmatched. The chain's CDR3 is CASNRQGAAFF. In DNA, the CDR3 is TGTGCCAGTAACAGGCAGGGGGCGGCTTTCTTT.

The chain employs TRBV2 and TRBJ1-2; 9 nucleotides align to TRBD1. The CDR3 length is 13 residues. Germline lookup yields CDR1 SNHLY and CDR2 FYNNEI. The junction had 8 bases not matched to a gene; V was cut back by 8 bases and J by 7 bases. The CDR3 here is CASGDREGGGYTF. DNA for the CDR3: TGTGCCAGCGGGGACAGGGAGGGGGGTGGCTACACCTTC. The full variable domain, with the rest looked up from reference TRBV2 and TRBJ1-2, is EPEVTQTPSHQVTQMGQEVILRCVPISNHLYFYWYRQILGQKVEFLVSFYNNEISEKSEIFDDQFSVERPDGSNFTLKIRSTKLEDSAMYFCASGDREGGGYTFGSGTRLTVV.

The chain carries TRBV27 and TRBJ2-7, with 7 bases matching TRBD1. V was pared by 5 bases and J by 7 bases, with 11 bases of the junction left unmatched. Per the germline V gene, CDR1 is MNHEY and CDR2 is SMNVEV (reference sequence). The CDR3 has 14 residues. CDR3 protein: CASSPNRDSSEQYF. CDR3 nucleotides: TGTGCCAGCAGTCCGAACCGGGACAGTTCGGAGCAGTACTTC.

This chain connects TRBV5-1 to TRBJ1-6, with 9 bases matching TRBD1. CDR3 length: 15 residues. CDR1 and CDR2 from the germline V gene are SGHRS and YFSETQ. The trim removed 7 bases at V and 10 bases at J, leaving 12 bases unmatched. The CDR3 is CASRDRESPESPLHF. CDR3 sequence (DNA): TGCGCCAGCCGGGACAGGGAATCCCCGGAATCACCCCTCCACTTT.

The chain has TRBV19 and TRBJ1-1; TRBD1 matches at 7 bases. Trimming cost V 4 bases and J 5 bases; bases outside gene matches: 16. The CDR3 has 17 residues. Germline CDR1 LNHDA, CDR2 SQIVND (reference sequence). This CDR3 reads CASSTDSPATGQTEAFF. CDR3 in DNA: TGTGCCAGTAGTACCGACTCTCCAGCGACAGGGCAAACTGAAGCTTTCTTT.

The chain employs TRBV15 and TRBJ1-5; no reliable D call. The ends were cut back, 0 bases at V and 2 bases at J, with 8 bases in the middle. The CDR3 sequence is 15 residues long. The germline gives CDR1 LNHNV, CDR2 YYDKDF (reference sequence). The CDR3, as DNA: TGTGCCACCAGCAGAGACCCACTGGGCAATCAGCCCCAGCATTTT. This encodes CATSRDPLGNQPQHF.

This chain joins TRBV2 and TRBJ1-6; 10 positions match TRBD1. Trimming took 7 bases from V and 8 from J; bases not matched to a gene: 5. Germline values: CDR1 SNHLY, CDR2 FYNNEI. The CDR3 length is 14 residues. The CDR3 sequence is CASKGGTGDSPLHF. The CDR3 nucleotides read TGTGCCAGCAAAGGGGGGACAGGGGATTCACCCCTCCACTTT.

The chain uses TRBV7-2 and TRBJ2-5; no clear D gene. Germline-derived CDR1 and CDR2 are SGHTA and FQGNSA. Trimming left V 2 bases short and J 5 bases short, with 12 bases between. The CDR3 is 14 residues long. This CDR3 reads CASSLFGLRETQYF. In nucleotides, the CDR3 is TGTGCCAGCAGCTTATTTGGGTTGAGGGAGACCCAGTACTTC.